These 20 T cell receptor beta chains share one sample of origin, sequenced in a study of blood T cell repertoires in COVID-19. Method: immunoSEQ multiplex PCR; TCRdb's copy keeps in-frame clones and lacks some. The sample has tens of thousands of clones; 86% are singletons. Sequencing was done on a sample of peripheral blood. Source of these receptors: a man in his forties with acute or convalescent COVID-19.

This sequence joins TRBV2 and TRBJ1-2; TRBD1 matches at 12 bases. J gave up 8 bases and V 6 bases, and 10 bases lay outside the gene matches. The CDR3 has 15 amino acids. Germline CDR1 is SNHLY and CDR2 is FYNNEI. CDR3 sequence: CASSRSRDRGRGYTF. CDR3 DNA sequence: TGTGCCAGCAGCCGCTCCCGGGACAGGGGGCGGGGCTACACCTTC.

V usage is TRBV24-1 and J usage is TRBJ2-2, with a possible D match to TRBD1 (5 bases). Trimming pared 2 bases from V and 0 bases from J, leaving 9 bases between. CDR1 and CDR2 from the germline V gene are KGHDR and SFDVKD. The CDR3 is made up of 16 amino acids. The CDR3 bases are TGTGCCACCAGTGATTCGACAGCTACGAACACCGGGGAGCTGTTTTTT. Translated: CATSDSTATNTGELFF.

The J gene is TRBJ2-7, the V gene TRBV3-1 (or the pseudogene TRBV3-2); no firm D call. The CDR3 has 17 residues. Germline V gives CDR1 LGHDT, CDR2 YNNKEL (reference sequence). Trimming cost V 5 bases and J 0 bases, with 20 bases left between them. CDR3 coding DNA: TGTGCCAGCAGCGACGACTCTAGGCAGAAAAGCTCCTACGAGCAGTACTTC. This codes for CASSDDSRQKSSYEQYF.

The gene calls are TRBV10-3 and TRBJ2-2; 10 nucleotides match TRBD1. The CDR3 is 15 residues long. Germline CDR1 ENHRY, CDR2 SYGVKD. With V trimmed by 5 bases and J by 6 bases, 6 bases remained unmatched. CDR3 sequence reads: CAISSGTGVPGELFF. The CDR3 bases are TGTGCCATCAGTTCCGGGACAGGGGTTCCCGGGGAGCTGTTTTTT.

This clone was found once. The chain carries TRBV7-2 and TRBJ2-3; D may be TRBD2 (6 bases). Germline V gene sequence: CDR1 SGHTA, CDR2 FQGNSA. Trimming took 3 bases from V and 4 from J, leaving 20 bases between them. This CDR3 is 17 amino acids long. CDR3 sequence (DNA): TGTGCCAGCAGCTTCGTGGAGGGCTATCCTGGCCCAGATACGCAGTATTTT. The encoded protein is CASSFVEGYPGPDTQYF.

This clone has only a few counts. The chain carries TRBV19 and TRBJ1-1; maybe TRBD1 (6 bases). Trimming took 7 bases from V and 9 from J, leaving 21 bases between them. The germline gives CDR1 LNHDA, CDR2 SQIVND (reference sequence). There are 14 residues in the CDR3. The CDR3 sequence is CASMGGGAGRKAFF. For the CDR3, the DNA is TGTGCCAGTATGGGGGGGGGCGCCGGGCGGAAAGCTTTCTTT.

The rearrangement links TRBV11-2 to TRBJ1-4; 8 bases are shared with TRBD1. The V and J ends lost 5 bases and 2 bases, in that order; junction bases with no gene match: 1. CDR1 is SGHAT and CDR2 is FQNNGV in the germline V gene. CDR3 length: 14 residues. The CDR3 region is CASSPGGTNEKLFF. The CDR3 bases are TGTGCCAGCAGCCCAGGGGGCACTAATGAAAAACTGTTTTTT.

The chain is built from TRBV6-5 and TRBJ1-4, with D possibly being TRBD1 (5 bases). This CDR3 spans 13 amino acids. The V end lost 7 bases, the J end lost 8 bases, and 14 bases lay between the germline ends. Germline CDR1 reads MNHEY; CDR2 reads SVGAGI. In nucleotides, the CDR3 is TGTGCCAGCACCCGGGGGGGGAGGGAAAAACTGTTTTTT. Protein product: CASTRGGREKLFF.

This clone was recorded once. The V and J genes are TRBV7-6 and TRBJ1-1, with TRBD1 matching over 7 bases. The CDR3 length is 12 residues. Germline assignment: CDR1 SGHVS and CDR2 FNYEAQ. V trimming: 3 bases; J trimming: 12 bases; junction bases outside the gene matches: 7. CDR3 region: CASSFRQGETFF. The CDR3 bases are TGTGCCAGCAGCTTCAGACAGGGTGAGACTTTCTTT.

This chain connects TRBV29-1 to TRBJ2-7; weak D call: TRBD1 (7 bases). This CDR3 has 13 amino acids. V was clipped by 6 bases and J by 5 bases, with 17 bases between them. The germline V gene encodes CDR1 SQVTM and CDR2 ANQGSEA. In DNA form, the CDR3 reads TGCAGCGTGCGCCGACAGGGAGGCCACGAGCAGTACTTC. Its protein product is CSVRRQGGHEQYF.

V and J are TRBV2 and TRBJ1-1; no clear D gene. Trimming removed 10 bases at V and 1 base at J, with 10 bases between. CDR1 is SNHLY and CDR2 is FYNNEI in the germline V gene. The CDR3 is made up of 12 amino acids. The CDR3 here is CAKSGGNTEAFF. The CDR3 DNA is TGTGCCAAATCAGGAGGGAACACTGAAGCTTTCTTT.

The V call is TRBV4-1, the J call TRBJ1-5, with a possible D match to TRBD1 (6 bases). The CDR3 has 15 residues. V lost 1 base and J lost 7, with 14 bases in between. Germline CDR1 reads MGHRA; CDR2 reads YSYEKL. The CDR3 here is CASSQAHREGQPQHF. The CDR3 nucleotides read TGCGCCAGCAGCCAAGCCCACAGGGAGGGCCAGCCCCAGCATTTT.

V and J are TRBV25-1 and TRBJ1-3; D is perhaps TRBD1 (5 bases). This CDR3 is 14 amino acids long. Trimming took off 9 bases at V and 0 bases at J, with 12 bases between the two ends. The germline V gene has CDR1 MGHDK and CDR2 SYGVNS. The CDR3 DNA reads TGTGCCAGTCAGGGCCCGCTCTCTGGAAACACCATATATTTT. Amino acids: CASQGPLSGNTIYF. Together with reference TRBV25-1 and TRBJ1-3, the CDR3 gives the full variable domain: EADIYQTPRYLVIGTGKKITLECSQTMGHDKMYWYQQDPGMELHLIHYSYGVNSTEKGDLSSESTVSRIRTEHFPLTLESARPSHTSQYLCASQGPLSGNTIYFGEGSWLTVV.

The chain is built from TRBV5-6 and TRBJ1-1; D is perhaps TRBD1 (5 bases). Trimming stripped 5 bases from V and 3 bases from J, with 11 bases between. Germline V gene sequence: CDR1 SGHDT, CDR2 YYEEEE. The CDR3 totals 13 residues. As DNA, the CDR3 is TGTGCCAGCAGTTACGGGACTCACACTGAAGCTTTCTTT. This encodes CASSYGTHTEAFF.

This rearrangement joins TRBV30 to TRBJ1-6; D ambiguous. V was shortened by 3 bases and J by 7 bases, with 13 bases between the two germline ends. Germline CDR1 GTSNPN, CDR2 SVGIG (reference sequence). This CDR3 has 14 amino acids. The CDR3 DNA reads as TGTGCCTGGAGCCCCGGAGAAGTCAATTCACCCCTCCACTTT. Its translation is CAWSPGEVNSPLHF.

For the CDR3, the DNA is TGTGCCAGCAAGGGGGTGACGGGCACTGAAGCTTTCTTT. This codes for CASKGVTGTEAFF. V gene TRBV25-1 combines with J gene TRBJ1-1, with D tentatively TRBD1 (6 bases). Trimming shortened V by 7 bases and J by 4 bases, and 13 bases separated the two germline ends. The length of the CDR3 is 13 residues. Looked up from germline, CDR1 is MGHDK and CDR2 is SYGVNS.

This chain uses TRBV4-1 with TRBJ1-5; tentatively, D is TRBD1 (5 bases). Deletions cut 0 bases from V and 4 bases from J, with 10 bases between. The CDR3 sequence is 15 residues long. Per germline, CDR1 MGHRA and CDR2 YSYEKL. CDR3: CASSQEGPGNQPQHF. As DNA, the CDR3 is TGCGCCAGCAGCCAAGAAGGTCCAGGGAATCAGCCCCAGCATTTT.

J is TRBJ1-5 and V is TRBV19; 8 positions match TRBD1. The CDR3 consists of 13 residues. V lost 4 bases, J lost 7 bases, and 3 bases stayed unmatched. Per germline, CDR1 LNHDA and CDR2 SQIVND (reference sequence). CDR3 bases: TGTGCCAGTAGTACAGGGGGCGGCCAGCCCCAGCATTTT. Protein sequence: CASSTGGGQPQHF.

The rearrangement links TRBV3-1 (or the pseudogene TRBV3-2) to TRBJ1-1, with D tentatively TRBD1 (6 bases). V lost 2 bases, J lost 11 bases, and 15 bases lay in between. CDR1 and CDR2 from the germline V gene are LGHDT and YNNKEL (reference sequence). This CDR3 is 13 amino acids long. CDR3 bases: TGTGCCAGCAGCCAAAGGGGGGGGTCTGGGGCTTTCTTT. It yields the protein CASSQRGGSGAFF.

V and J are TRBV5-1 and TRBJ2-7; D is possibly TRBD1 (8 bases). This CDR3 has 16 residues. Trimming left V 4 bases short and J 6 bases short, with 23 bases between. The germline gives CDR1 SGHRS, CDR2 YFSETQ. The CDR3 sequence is CASSPAGGGGLAEQYF. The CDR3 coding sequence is TGCGCCAGCAGCCCAGCAGGGGGCGGGGGACTTGCCGAGCAGTACTTC.